This T cell receptor beta chain was recorded in a study of blood T cell repertoires in COVID-19. Study context: The cDNA or gDNA used as material had been derived from T cells, B-cell-depleted T cells, or PBMCs.

Libraries were prepared by immunoSEQ multiplex PCR; TCRdb keeps only in-frame clonotypes and omits some of them. This sample has under 400,000 clones; roughly nine tenths occur once, and the top ten carry around 3.9%. This clone has a single count. With V trimmed by 1 base and J by 5 bases, 2 bases remained unmatched. Germline values: CDR1 SEHNR, CDR2 FQNEAQ (reference sequence). The CDR3 is 14 residues long. The J gene is TRBJ1-2, the V gene TRBV7-9; 9 nucleotides line up with TRBD1. Sequenced input: peripheral blood. The receptor was derived from a woman aged 55-70 years with COVID-19, enrolled during active disease. The CDR3 sequence: CASSLDRGLYGYTF. In DNA form, the CDR3 reads TGTGCCAGCAGCTTAGACAGGGGGCTTTATGGCTACACCTTC.